Included here is one T cell receptor beta chain sequence, with context. It has no known antigen specificity. Per-base qualities were not stored, and no clone one base away is much larger. Interpreted using the paper, the time point label stands for: after dendritic cell vaccination, including at tumor progression/relapse. Selection of patients required sufficient residual fresh-frozen tumor tissue and over two years of available survival data. An isocitrate dehydrogenase mutation was not carried by any of the glioblastoma patients, although molecular status was otherwise variable. PBMC were collected before vaccination, two weeks after the third vaccination, and at tumor progression if progression occurred. Genomic DNA was extracted with the Qiagen DNeasy Blood extraction Kit. Relative to germline, V is missing 3 bases and J is missing 5 bases, with 7 bases of the junction outside any gene match. CDR3 length: 15 amino acids, cysteine to phenylalanine. The DNA shown is the 45-base CDR3, in frame from base 1. CDR1 and CDR2, per the germline V gene (reference sequence), are SEHNR and FQNEAQ.

These data belong to a study of glioma-infiltrating T cells after dendritic cell vaccination (dated by TCRdb to the mid-2010s). About the full investigation: The cohort included approximately 15 glioblastoma patients drawn from Phase I and II dendritic cell vaccination trials, of whom 9 were newly diagnosed and 6 had recurrent disease. To make the vaccine, monocyte-derived dendritic cells were cultured for under 9 days with IL-4 and GM-CSF and then pulsed overnight with autologous tumor lysate. Each patient got three intradermal injections of the dendritic cell vaccine, spaced at biweekly intervals, in the arm below the axilla. Survival after dendritic cell vaccination was correlated with TCR sequencing metrics, such as TIL content and the overlap between tumor and blood repertoires. Tumor-infiltrating lymphocyte content was quantified and tumor and blood repertoires were compared in dendritic cell-vaccinated glioblastoma patients by deep sequencing of TCR beta CDR3 regions. Between the early 2000s and the early 2010s, patients were given autologous tumor lysate-pulsed dendritic cell vaccination. Findings and caveats that apply to the study as a whole: After dendritic cell vaccination, a higher estimated pretreatment TIL content predicted longer time to progression and longer overall survival. TCR clonality showed no direct relationship with survival, which suggests that a diverse polyclonal response may matter. The cohort was small and heterogeneous, few patients had complete blood and tumor sets, and even fewer had initial-recurrent tumor pairs. The three-group TCR overlap response model was characterized as speculative, and prospective validation of the model was stated to be required.

TCRB CDR3 regions were amplified from roughly 1.8 ug genomic DNA, or all available DNA if less, using the immunoSEQ assay. The multiplex PCR relied on 60 forward primers for TCR V beta segments and 13 reverse primers for J beta segments. To estimate the number of reads per starting template, synthetic control templates were added to each sample at limiting dilution. The Illumina HiSeq System generated sequencing reads of 87 bp. On the authors' methods: PCR and sequencing errors were removed by merging closely related sequences with a nearest neighbor algorithm. TCR overlap was defined as the percentage of unique tumor TCR beta sequences that were also found in the peripheral blood of the same patient. TCRdb took this table from immuneACCESS and kept in-frame rearrangements with V and J called. Such tables lack part of the clones; where checked against another copy, unresolved V genes explain under half of the gap, and the rest is unexplained. V and J calls and clone size are as listed in that table; D and trimming were resolved from the DNA. A total of 80,000 to 100,000 clones appear in this sample, approximately 80% of them only once. The ten largest clonotypes hold about 5.7% of the sample.

The sequence derives from a human donor with glioblastoma. The rearrangement combines TRBV7-9 with TRBJ1-1; 9 bases in the junction line up with TRBD1. The source material was blood, sampled after dendritic cell vaccination. The CDR3 loop reads CASSFSGTGMTEAFF. The sequenced DNA is TGTGCCAGCAGCTTCTCGGGGACAGGGATGACTGAAGCTTTCTTT. The full variable domain, completed from the reference TRBV7-9 and TRBJ1-1 proteins outside the CDR3, reads DTGVSQNPRHKITKRGQNVTFRCDPISEHNRLYWYRQTLGQGPEFLTYFQNEAQLEKSRLLSDRFSAERPKGSFSTLEIQRTEQGDSAMYLCASSFSGTGMTEAFFGQGTRLTVV.